These 27 T cell receptor beta chains were sequenced from one sample in a study of beta chain features in type 1 diabetes. The entirety of the isolated RNA underwent reverse transcription, so expressed TCRB transcripts were sequenced. Clones were sequenced by immunoSEQ multiplex PCR, and TCRdb holds only the in-frame ones, with some missing. The sample has 150,000 or so clones, about 8.7% seen once. Sequenced input: central memory CD4+ T cells from blood. The receptor source for this set is a man aged 18 to 30 in good health.

This clone was observed a few times. This chain joins TRBV9 and TRBJ2-1, with 9 bases that match TRBD2. CDR3 length equals 15 residues. J was trimmed by 8 bases and V by 0 bases; bases with no gene match: 6. Germline V gives CDR1 SGDLS, CDR2 YYNGEE. CDR3 residues: CASSVVRGGIDEQFF. For the CDR3, the DNA is TGTGCCAGCAGCGTAGTGCGGGGGGGCATAGATGAGCAGTTCTTC.

This clone came up a few times. This chain links TRBV4-2 with TRBJ1-3; possible D gene TRBD1, 5 bases. V lost 0 bases and J 0 bases, leaving 15 bases between the germline ends. This CDR3 has 18 amino acids. Germline V gene lookup returns CDR1 LGHNA and CDR2 YNFKEQ. The CDR3 DNA reads as TGTGCCAGCAGCCAAGATCGATCAGGGCGAAGCTCTGGAAACACCATATATTTT. The encoded protein is CASSQDRSGRSSGNTIYF.

In this sample, this clone turned up once. This chain connects TRBV14 to TRBJ1-6; the match to TRBD1 covers 7 bases. V was clipped by 0 bases and J by 6 bases; unmatched bases: 11. The CDR3 is 18 amino acids. Germline CDR1 reads SGHDN; CDR2 reads FVKESK. The CDR3: CASSQDVGQDLLNSPLHF. CDR3 DNA sequence: TGTGCCAGCAGCCAAGATGTAGGACAGGACTTACTTAATTCACCCCTCCACTTT.

The genes are TRBV18 and TRBJ2-1, with TRBD1 matching over 8 bases. The V gene end was trimmed by 4 bases and the J gene end by 8 bases; junction bases not matched to a gene: 4. CDR3 length equals 13 residues. Germline-derived CDR1 and CDR2 are KGHSH and LQKENI. The CDR3 spells CASSRDRGDEQFF. The CDR3 coding sequence is TGTGCCAGCTCACGCGACAGGGGCGATGAGCAGTTCTTC. The complete variable domain, with remaining parts taken from reference TRBV18 and TRBJ2-1, reads NAGVMQNPRHLVRRRGQEARLRCSPMKGHSHVYWYRQLPEEGLKFMVYLQKENIIDESGMPKERFSAEFPKEGPSILRIQQVVRGDSAAYFCASSRDRGDEQFFGPGTRLTVL.

This clone was counted between two and nine times. J is TRBJ1-3 and V is TRBV7-6; no clear D. CDR1 and CDR2 (germline): SGHVS, FNYEAQ. Trimming left V 0 bases short and J 2 bases short, with 17 bases between. The CDR3 contains 18 residues. The CDR3 nucleotides are TGTGCCAGCAGCTTAGCGGGAATTCGGGGATCGGCTGGAAACACCATATATTTT. Its translation is CASSLAGIRGSAGNTIYF.

This clone occurred a few times. The V gene is TRBV4-3, the J gene TRBJ2-1; weak D call: TRBD2 (6 bases). The V and J ends lost 3 bases and 0 bases respectively, with 12 bases between them. The CDR3 loop spans 16 amino acids. CDR1 and CDR2 from the germline V gene are LGHNA and YSLEER. This CDR3 reads CASSHADGSSYNEQFF. The DNA for the CDR3 is TGCGCCAGCAGCCACGCAGACGGGAGCTCCTACAATGAGCAGTTCTTC.

The V and J genes are TRBV2 and TRBJ1-2, with D tentatively TRBD1 (5 bases). V lost 7 bases, J lost 3 bases, and 18 bases lay in between. The CDR3 covers 15 residues. The V gene's germline CDR1 is SNHLY and CDR2 FYNNEI. The CDR3 nucleotides read TGTGCCAGCACCGAAGGGGTATCCTTTGACTATGGCTACACCTTC. Translated: CASTEGVSFDYGYTF.

This clone was observed a handful of times. V and J are TRBV4-3 and TRBJ1-4; D gene unclear. Germline V lookup: CDR1 LGHNA, CDR2 YSLEER. The V and J ends lost 1 base and 8 bases respectively, with 11 bases between them. The CDR3 has 14 amino acids. The CDR3, as DNA: TGCGCCAGCAGCCAAGGGGCATTACCCGAAAAACTGTTTTTT. It specifies CASSQGALPEKLFF.

This clone was recorded many times. V is TRBV5-4 and J is TRBJ2-5, with D possibly being TRBD1 (6 bases). The CDR3 has 15 amino acids. Trimming shortened V by 5 bases and J by 5 bases, and 19 bases separated the two germline ends. CDR1 is SGHNT and CDR2 is YYREEE in the germline V gene (reference sequence). CDR3 in amino acids: CASSRRQGMEETQYF. The CDR3 coding sequence is TGTGCCAGCAGTCGAAGGCAGGGGATGGAGGAGACCCAGTACTTC. The whole variable domain, filled in from reference TRBV5-4 and TRBJ2-5, reads ETGVTQSPTHLIKTRGQQVTLRCSSQSGHNTVSWYQQALGQGPQFIFQYYREEENGRGNFPPRFSGLQFPNYSSELNVNALELDDSALYLCASSRRQGMEETQYFGPGTRLLVL.

The rearrangement joins TRBV9 to TRBJ1-2; D may be TRBD1 (6 bases). V was trimmed by 3 bases and J by 8 bases, leaving 20 bases between them. There are 15 residues in the CDR3. Germline-derived CDR1 and CDR2 are SGDLS and YYNGEE. The CDR3: CASSAGTAEGEGYTF. In nucleotides, the CDR3 is TGTGCCAGCAGCGCTGGGACGGCCGAGGGGGAGGGCTACACCTTC.

The rearrangement uses TRBV28 and TRBJ1-2, with a tentative D call TRBD1 (5 bases). The CDR3 covers 16 residues. V gave up 5 bases and J gave up 6 bases, with 22 bases separating them. Germline V gene data show CDR1 as MDHEN and CDR2 as SYDVKM. The CDR3 is CASSPGGWDSGHGYTF. The CDR3 nucleotides are TGTGCCAGCAGTCCGGGGGGGTGGGACTCCGGCCATGGCTACACCTTC.

Many counts were recorded for this clone. The rearrangement links TRBV23-1 to TRBJ2-5, with D possibly TRBD1 on 5 matching bases. TRBV23-1 is reported as an ORF; its role is uncertain. The CDR3 spans 13 residues. V was cut by 6 bases and J by 3 bases, with 11 bases left in between. This CDR3 reads CASSPPGKETQYF. Here the CDR3 DNA reads TGCGCCAGCAGCCCACCAGGGAAAGAGACCCAGTACTTC.

This clone has just a few counts. V gene TRBV5-1 combines with J gene TRBJ2-4; 8 bases agree with TRBD1. This CDR3 has 15 amino acids. CDR1 is SGHRS, CDR2 YFSETQ, per germline. Trimming took 1 base from V and 1 from J; bases not matched to a gene: 1. For the CDR3, the DNA is TGCGCCAGCAGCTTGACAGGGGGTGCCAAAAACATTCAGTACTTC. The encoded protein is CASSLTGGAKNIQYF.

This chain links TRBV5-4 with TRBJ2-7; D might be TRBD2 (5 bases). The CDR3 is made up of 13 amino acids. V lost 2 bases, J lost 6 bases, and 12 bases lay in between. Germline assignment: CDR1 SGHNT and CDR2 YYREEE (reference sequence). The CDR3 DNA is TGTGCCAGCAGCTTTGGGGAGTCGGGCGAGCAGTACTTC. The encoded protein is CASSFGESGEQYF.

This clone occurred a few times. This chain joins TRBV28 and TRBJ1-3; D call uncertain. V shed 6 bases and J shed 5 bases, with 2 bases lying between them. From germline, CDR1 is MDHEN and CDR2 SYDVKM. This CDR3 has 10 residues. CDR3 sequence reads: CASSRNTIYF. The CDR3 nucleotides are TGTGCCAGCAGCAGAAACACCATATATTTT.

V usage is TRBV5-8 and J usage is TRBJ2-6; no definite D call. Between the trimmed V and J ends, which lost 1 base and 0 bases, there was a span of 5 bases. This CDR3 has 15 residues. CDR1 and CDR2 from the germline V gene are SGHTS and YDEGEE. The CDR3 sequence is CASSLSFSGANVLTF. As DNA, the CDR3 is TGTGCCAGCAGCTTGTCGTTCTCTGGGGCCAACGTCCTGACTTTC.

The J gene is TRBJ2-2, the V gene TRBV4-2; no clear D. Between the trimmed V and J ends, which lost 0 bases and 4 bases, there was a span of 9 bases. Germline V CDR1 and CDR2: LGHNA, YNFKEQ. The CDR3 contains 15 residues. CDR3 protein: CASSQDLHTTGELFF. The CDR3, as DNA: TGTGCCAGCAGCCAAGATCTTCACACCACCGGGGAGCTGTTTTTT.

The table lists this clone with a few counts. The V call is TRBV4-3, the J call TRBJ2-7; 14 nucleotides match TRBD2. CDR1 is LGHNA, CDR2 YSLEER, per germline. The CDR3 sequence is 16 residues long. V shed 3 bases, J shed 2 bases, and the junction held 3 bases outside the gene matches. The chain's CDR3 is CASSQGLAGDTYEQYF. CDR3 DNA: TGCGCCAGCAGCCAGGGACTAGCGGGGGATACCTACGAGCAGTACTTC.

The chain combines TRBV5-4 with TRBJ2-3; D might be TRBD1 (6 bases). Trimming removed 1 base from V and 6 bases from J, with 15 bases in between. From germline, CDR1 is SGHNT and CDR2 YYREEE (reference sequence). The CDR3 totals 15 residues. CDR3 in DNA: TGTGCCAGCAGCTTGAGGGCAGGGGTTATGGATACGCAGTATTTT. It codes for CASSLRAGVMDTQYF.

The J gene is TRBJ1-6, the V gene TRBV5-6; TRBD1 agrees at 8 bases. The CDR3 has 16 residues. Germline trimming cut 7 bases from V and 4 bases from J; bases unmatched to any gene: 10. Germline CDR1 SGHDT, CDR2 YYEEEE. The CDR3 loop reads CASGEGTGAYNSPLHF. The CDR3 bases are TGTGCCAGCGGGGAAGGGACAGGAGCATATAATTCACCCCTCCACTTT.

V usage is TRBV28 and J usage is TRBJ1-6; D call uncertain. V lost 1 base and J lost 7, with 11 bases in between. Per germline, CDR1 MDHEN and CDR2 SYDVKM. This CDR3 is 15 amino acids long. This CDR3 is CASSLSAGRNSPLHF. The DNA of the CDR3 is TGTGCCAGCAGTTTATCCGCAGGTCGAAATTCACCCCTCCACTTT.

V usage is TRBV18 and J usage is TRBJ1-1, with D unresolved. The length of the CDR3 is 15 residues. Germline V gives CDR1 KGHSH, CDR2 LQKENI. V was shortened by 3 bases and J by 1 base, with 12 bases between the two germline ends. This chain's CDR3 is CASSPPREGNTEAFF. The CDR3 DNA reads TGTGCCAGCTCACCTCCTCGGGAGGGGAACACTGAAGCTTTCTTT.

V gene TRBV28 combines with J gene TRBJ2-3, with 8 bases aligning to TRBD1. Germline assignment: CDR1 MDHEN and CDR2 SYDVKM. V lost 4 bases to trimming and J lost 1 base; unmatched junction nucleotides: 4. This CDR3 is built from 15 residues. The DNA for the CDR3 is TGTGCCAGCAGTTCTCCGGGACAGGGCACAGATACGCAGTATTTT. Residues: CASSSPGQGTDTQYF. The complete variable domain, with remaining parts taken from reference TRBV28 and TRBJ2-3, reads DVKVTQSSRYLVKRTGEKVFLECVQDMDHENMFWYRQDPGLGLRLIYFSYDVKMKEKGDIPEGYSVSREKKERFSLILESASTNQTSMYLCASSSPGQGTDTQYFGPGTRLTVL.

The chain has TRBV7-6 and TRBJ1-2; 10 nucleotides line up with TRBD1. This CDR3 comprises 15 residues. Germline loops: CDR1 SGHVS, CDR2 FNYEAQ. The ends lost 1 base at V and 8 bases at J; junction bases unmatched: 7. CDR3 residues: CASSLGAGTGVGYTF. CDR3 nucleotide sequence: TGTGCCAGCAGCTTAGGTGCCGGGACAGGGGTCGGCTACACCTTC.

This clone was picked up a small number of times. The genes are TRBV9 and TRBJ2-1; TRBD1 agrees at 9 bases. The CDR3 spans 17 residues. V was clipped by 4 bases and J by 1 base; unmatched bases: 9. Per the germline V gene, CDR1 is SGDLS and CDR2 is YYNGEE. The CDR3 spells CASSQTWGQGSYNEQFF. The CDR3 nucleotides are TGTGCCAGCAGCCAGACCTGGGGACAGGGTTCCTACAATGAGCAGTTCTTC.

In this sample, this clone turned up many times. The V call is TRBV4-1, the J call TRBJ2-7, with 11 bases matching TRBD2. The CDR3 has 15 amino acids. V gave up 3 bases and J gave up 4 bases; unmatched junction bases: 5. Per germline, CDR1 MGHRA and CDR2 YSYEKL. The CDR3 sequence: CASSQTSGAQYEQYF. The CDR3 DNA sequence: TGCGCCAGCAGCCAGACTAGCGGGGCCCAATACGAGCAGTACTTC.

The V gene is TRBV18, the J gene TRBJ2-7; D call uncertain. The CDR3 is made up of 14 amino acids. The V gene's germline CDR1 is KGHSH and CDR2 LQKENI. Trimming shortened V by 3 bases and J by 0 bases, and 9 bases separated the two germline ends. The CDR3 protein is CASSPSRFSYEQYF. CDR3 sequence (DNA): TGTGCCAGCTCACCGTCGAGGTTCTCCTACGAGCAGTACTTC.